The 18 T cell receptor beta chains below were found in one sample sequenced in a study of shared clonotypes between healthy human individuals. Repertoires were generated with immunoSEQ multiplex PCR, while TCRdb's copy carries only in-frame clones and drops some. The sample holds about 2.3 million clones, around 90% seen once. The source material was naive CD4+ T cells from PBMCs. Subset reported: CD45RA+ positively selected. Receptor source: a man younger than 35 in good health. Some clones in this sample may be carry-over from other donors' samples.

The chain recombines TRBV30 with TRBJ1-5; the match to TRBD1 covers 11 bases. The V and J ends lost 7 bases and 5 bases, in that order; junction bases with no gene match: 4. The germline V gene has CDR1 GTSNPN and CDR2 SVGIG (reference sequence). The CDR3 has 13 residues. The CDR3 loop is CASDRGHDQPQHF. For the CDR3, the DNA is TGTGCCTCGGACAGGGGGCACGATCAGCCCCAGCATTTT.

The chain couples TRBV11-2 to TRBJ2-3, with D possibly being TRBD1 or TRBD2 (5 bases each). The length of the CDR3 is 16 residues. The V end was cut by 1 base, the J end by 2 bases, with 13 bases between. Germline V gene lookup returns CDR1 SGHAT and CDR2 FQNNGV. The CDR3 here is CASSLGGDSTTDTQYF. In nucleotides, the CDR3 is TGTGCCAGCAGCTTAGGAGGGGATTCGACCACAGATACGCAGTATTTT.

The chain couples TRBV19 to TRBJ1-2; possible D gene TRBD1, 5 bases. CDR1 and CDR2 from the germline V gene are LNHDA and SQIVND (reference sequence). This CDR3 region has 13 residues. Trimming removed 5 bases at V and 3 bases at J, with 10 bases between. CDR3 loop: CASSLSGDYGYTF. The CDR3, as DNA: TGTGCCAGTAGTCTCTCGGGGGACTATGGCTACACCTTC.

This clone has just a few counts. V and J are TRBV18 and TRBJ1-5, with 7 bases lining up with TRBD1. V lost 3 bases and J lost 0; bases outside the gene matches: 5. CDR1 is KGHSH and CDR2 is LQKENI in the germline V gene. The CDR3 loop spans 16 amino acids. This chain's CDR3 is CASSPTGKYSNQPQHF. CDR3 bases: TGTGCCAGCTCACCGACAGGGAAATATAGCAATCAGCCCCAGCATTTT. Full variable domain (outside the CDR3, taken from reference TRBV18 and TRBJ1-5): NAGVMQNPRHLVRRRGQEARLRCSPMKGHSHVYWYRQLPEEGLKFMVYLQKENIIDESGMPKERFSAEFPKEGPSILRIQQVVRGDSAAYFCASSPTGKYSNQPQHFGDGTRLSIL.

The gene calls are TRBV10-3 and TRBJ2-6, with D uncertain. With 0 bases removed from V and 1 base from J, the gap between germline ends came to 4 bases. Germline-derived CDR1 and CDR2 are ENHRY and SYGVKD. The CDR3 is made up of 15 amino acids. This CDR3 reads CAISESRSGANVLTF. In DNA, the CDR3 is TGTGCCATCAGTGAGTCCCGATCTGGGGCCAACGTCCTGACTTTC.

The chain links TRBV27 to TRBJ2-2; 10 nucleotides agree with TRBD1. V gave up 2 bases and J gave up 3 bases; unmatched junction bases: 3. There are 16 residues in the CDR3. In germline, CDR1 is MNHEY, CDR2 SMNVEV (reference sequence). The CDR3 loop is CASSLRDRGHTGELFF. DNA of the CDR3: TGTGCCAGCAGTTTACGTGACAGGGGGCACACCGGGGAGCTGTTTTTT.

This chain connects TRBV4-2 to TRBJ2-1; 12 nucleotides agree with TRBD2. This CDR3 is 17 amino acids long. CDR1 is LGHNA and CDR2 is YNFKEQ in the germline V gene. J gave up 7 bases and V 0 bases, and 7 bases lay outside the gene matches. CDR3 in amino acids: CASSQEPSGRGGNEQFF. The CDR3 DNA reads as TGTGCCAGCAGCCAAGAGCCTAGCGGGAGGGGGGGGAATGAGCAGTTCTTC.

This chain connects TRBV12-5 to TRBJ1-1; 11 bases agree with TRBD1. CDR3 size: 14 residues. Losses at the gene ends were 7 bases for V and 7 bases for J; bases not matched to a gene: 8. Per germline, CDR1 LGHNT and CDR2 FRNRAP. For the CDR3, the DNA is TGTGCTAGTGAACTGGGGACAGGGGGAGGTGAAGCTTTCTTT. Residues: CASELGTGGGEAFF.

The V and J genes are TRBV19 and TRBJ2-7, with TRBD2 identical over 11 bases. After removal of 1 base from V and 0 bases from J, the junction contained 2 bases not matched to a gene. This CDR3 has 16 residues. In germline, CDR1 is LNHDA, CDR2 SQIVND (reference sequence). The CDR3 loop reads CASSIGTSGFSYEQYF. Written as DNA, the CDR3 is TGTGCCAGTAGTATAGGGACTAGCGGGTTCTCCTACGAGCAGTACTTC.

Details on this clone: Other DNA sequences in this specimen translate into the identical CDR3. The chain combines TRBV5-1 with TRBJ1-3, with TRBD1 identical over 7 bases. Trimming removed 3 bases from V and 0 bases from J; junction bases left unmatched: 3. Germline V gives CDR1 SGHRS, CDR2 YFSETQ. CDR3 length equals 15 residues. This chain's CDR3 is CASSSGQPSGNTIYF. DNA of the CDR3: TGCGCCAGCAGCTCGGGACAGCCCTCTGGAAACACCATATATTTT.

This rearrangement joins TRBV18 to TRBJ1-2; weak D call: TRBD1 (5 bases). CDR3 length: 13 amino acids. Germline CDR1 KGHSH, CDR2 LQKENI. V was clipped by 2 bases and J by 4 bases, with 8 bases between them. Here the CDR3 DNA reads TGTGCCAGCTCACCAGGCGGGACCTATGGCTACACCTTC. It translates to CASSPGGTYGYTF.

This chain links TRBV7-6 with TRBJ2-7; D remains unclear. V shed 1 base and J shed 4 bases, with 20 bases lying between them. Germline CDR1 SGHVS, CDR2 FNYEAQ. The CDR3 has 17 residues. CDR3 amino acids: CASSLVGRPPDGYEQYF. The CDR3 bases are TGTGCCAGCAGCTTAGTAGGTCGGCCGCCGGACGGGTACGAGCAGTACTTC. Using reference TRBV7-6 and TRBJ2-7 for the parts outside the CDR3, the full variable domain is GAGVSQSPRYKVTKRGQDVALRCDPISGHVSLYWYRQALGQGPEFLTYFNYEAQQDKSGLPNDRFSAERPEGSISTLTIQRTEQRDSAMYRCASSLVGRPPDGYEQYFGPGTRLTVT.

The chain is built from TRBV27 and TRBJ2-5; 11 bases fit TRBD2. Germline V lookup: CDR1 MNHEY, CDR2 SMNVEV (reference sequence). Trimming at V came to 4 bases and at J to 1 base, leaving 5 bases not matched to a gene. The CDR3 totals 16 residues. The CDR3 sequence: CASSSRTSGFQETQYF. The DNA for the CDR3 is TGTGCCAGCAGTTCACGGACTAGCGGGTTCCAAGAGACCCAGTACTTC.

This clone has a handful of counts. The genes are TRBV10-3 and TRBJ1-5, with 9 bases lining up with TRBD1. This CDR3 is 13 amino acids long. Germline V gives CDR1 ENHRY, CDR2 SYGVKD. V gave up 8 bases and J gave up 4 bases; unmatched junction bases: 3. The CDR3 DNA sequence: TGTGCCATCCAGGACAGGGGTAATCAGCCCCAGCATTTT. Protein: CAIQDRGNQPQHF.

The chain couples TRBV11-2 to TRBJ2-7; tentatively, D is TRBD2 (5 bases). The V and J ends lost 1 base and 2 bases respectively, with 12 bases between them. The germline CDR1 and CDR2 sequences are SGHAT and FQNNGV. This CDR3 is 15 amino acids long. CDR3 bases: TGTGCCAGCAGCTTAGCGACAACGGGAACCTACGAGCAGTACTTC. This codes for CASSLATTGTYEQYF.

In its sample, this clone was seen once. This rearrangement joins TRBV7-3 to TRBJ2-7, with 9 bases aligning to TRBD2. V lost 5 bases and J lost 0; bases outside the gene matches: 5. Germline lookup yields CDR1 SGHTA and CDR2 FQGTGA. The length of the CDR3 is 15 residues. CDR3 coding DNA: TGTGCCAGCAGCCCCTTTAGCGGGAGCTCCTACGAGCAGTACTTC. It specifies CASSPFSGSSYEQYF.

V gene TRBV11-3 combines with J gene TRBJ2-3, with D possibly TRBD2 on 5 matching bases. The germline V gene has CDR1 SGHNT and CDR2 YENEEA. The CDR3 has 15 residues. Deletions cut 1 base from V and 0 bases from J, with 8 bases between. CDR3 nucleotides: TGTGCCAGCAGCTTAGGAGGGTTAAGCACAGATACGCAGTATTTT. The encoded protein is CASSLGGLSTDTQYF.

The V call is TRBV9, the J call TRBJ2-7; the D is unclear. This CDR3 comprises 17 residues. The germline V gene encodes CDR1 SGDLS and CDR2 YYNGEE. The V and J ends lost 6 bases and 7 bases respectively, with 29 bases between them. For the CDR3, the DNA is TGTGCCAGCACCCCCGGAACAGTCCGACCTCCCCTAGGGGAGCAGTACTTC. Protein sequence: CASTPGTVRPPLGEQYF.